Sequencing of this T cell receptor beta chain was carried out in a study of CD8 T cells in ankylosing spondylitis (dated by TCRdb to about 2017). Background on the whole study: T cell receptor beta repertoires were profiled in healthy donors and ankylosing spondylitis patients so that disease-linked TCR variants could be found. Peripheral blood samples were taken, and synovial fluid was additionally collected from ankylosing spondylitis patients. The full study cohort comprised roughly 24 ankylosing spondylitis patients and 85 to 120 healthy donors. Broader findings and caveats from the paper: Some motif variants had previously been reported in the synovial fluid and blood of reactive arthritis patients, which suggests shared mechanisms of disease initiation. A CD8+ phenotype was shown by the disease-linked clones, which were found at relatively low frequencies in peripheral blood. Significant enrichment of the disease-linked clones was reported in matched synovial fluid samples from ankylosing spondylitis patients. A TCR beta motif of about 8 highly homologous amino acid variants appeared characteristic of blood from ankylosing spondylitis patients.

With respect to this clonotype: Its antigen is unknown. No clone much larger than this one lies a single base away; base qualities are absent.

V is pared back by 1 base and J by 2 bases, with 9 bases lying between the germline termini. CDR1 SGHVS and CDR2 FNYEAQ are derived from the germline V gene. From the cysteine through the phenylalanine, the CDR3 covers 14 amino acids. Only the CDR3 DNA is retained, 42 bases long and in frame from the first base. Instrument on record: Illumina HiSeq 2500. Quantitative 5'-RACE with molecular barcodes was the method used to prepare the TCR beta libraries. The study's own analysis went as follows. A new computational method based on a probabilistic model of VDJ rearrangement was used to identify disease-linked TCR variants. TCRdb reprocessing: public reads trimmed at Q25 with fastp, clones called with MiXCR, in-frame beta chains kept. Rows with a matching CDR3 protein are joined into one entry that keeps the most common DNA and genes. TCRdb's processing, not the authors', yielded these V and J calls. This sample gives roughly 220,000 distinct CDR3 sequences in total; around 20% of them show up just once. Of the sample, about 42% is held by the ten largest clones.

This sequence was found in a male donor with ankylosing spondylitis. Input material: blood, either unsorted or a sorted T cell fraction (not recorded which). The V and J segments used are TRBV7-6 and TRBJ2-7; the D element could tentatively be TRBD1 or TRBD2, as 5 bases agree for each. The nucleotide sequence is TGTGCCAGCAGCTTAGAAGAGGGGACCTACGAGCAGTACTTC. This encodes CASSLEEGTYEQYF.